This entry concerns a single TCR beta chain. The sample is drawn from a study of blood T cell repertoires in COVID-19. Study-level background: The samples span acute and convalescent COVID-19 from the United States, Italy and Spain. T cells, B-cell-depleted T cells, or PBMCs provided the cDNA or gDNA that served as material.

Original methodology: Using reference gene primer amplification, nucleated cell counts were estimated. Clones were sequenced by immunoSEQ multiplex PCR, and TCRdb holds only the in-frame ones, with some missing. That table is the source of V, J and clone size, and D and trimming were worked out from the DNA. The sample holds around 100,000 clones, about 90% seen once. The sample taken for sequencing was peripheral blood. The TCR was taken from a human donor with active COVID-19. The donor label of this sample is uncertain.

As DNA, the CDR3 is TGTGCCAGCAGTGGACAGGGGTATCACTACGAGCAGTACTTC. This sequence encodes CASSGQGYHYEQYF. V and J are TRBV4-2 and TRBJ2-7; 9 positions match TRBD1. With 6 bases clipped from V and 3 bases from J, the junction kept 6 bases outside the gene matches. In germline, CDR1 is LGHNA, CDR2 YNFKEQ. The CDR3 consists of 14 residues.